This entry is about one TCR beta chain. Its specificity is unknown. These data come from a study of cytomegalovirus exposure and HLA in healthy donors. The CDR3 length is 16 residues. The germline gives CDR1 LNHDA, CDR2 SQIVND (reference sequence). V was pared by 6 bases and J by 5 bases, with 7 bases of the junction left unmatched. Though probably carrying unrecorded immune exposures, donors were nominally healthy at sampling. PCR amplification relied on 60 Vbeta primers (plus 13 Jbeta primers). Some clones are missing from TCRdb's copy, which holds only in-frame ones; the method was immunoSEQ multiplex PCR. Of about 130,000 clones detected, about 85% appear once; the ten largest clones hold 1.5% to 2%. Points from the study as a whole: As a later analysis showed, a missense DCLRE1C variant was linked to trimming of TCR beta V- and J-genes. A few chains linked to CMV were shown in vitro to be specific for CMV antigens. There were some V segments, including TRBV6-2 and TRBV6-3, excluded as indistinguishable.

V is TRBV19 and J is TRBJ2-2; 12 bases fit TRBD2. The origin of this receptor is a boy aged 10-17 years in good health and CMV-seronegative. The source material was PBMCs. CDR3 region: CASSSTSGGGTGELFF. The DNA of the CDR3 is TGTGCCAGTAGCTCGACTAGCGGGGGAGGTACCGGGGAGCTGTTTTTT.